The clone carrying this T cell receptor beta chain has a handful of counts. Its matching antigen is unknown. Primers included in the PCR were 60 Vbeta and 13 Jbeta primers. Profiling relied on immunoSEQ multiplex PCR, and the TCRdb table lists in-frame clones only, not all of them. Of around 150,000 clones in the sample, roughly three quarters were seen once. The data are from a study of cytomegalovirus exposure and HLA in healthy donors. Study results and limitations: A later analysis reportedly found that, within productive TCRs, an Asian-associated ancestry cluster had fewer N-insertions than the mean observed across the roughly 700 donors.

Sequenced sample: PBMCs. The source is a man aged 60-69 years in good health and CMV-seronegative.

The CDR3 coding sequence is TGTGCCAGCAGCTCCCGGACAGGTCCGGACGAGCAGTACTTC. Its protein product is CASSSRTGPDEQYF. V gene TRBV7-2 combines with J gene TRBJ2-7; 7 bases are shared with TRBD1. Germline values: CDR1 SGHTA, CDR2 FQGNSA. V was clipped by 4 bases and J by 5 bases; unmatched bases: 8. The CDR3 runs to 14 residues.